This T cell receptor beta chain stems from a study of T-cell reconstitution after alpha-beta-depleted transplantation in children. Overall study findings and caveats: After one year, T-cell counts and TCRbeta diversity mostly came from new T cells. Reportedly, roughly two months post-transplant, alpha-beta T cells arose from several hundred expanded graft clones. TCRbeta diversity was high at day 60 in some patients (a result of surviving recipient T cells and thymic progenitors).

As regards this clonotype: Its antigen is as yet unknown.

Preparation of the TCRbeta library was carried out with unique molecular identifiers. Each CDR3 protein gets one entry after TCRdb re-called the PCR reads with MiXCR. Among about 980,000 distinct CDR3 sequences listed, roughly 29% were seen once. Germline-derived CDR1 and CDR2 are LNHNV and YYDKDF (reference sequence). V dropped 5 bases and J dropped 4 bases, with 8 bases sitting between them. The CDR3 is made up of 13 amino acids. This chain connects TRBV15 to TRBJ1-4; TRBD1 might be the D (6 bases). This receptor was taken from a boy younger than two who had a stem cell transplant for SCID, so the T cells may come from the graft donor. Sequencing was performed on PBMCs, mostly from graft donor cells, taken 360 days after TCRalphabeta/CD19-depleted stem cell transplant. CDR3 sequence reads: CATSLQGNEKLFF. CDR3 bases: TGTGCCACCAGCCTACAGGGTAATGAAAAACTGTTTTTT. The whole variable domain, remainder taken from reference TRBV15 and TRBJ1-4, is DAMVIQNPRYQVTQFGKPVTLSCSQTLNHNVMYWYQQKSSQAPKLLFHYYDKDFNNEADTPDNFQSRRPNTSFCFLDIRSPGLGDTAMYLCATSLQGNEKLFFGSGTQLSVL.